Below, 26 T cell receptor beta chains from the same sample are listed, as sequenced in a study of post-analysis software for immune sequencing data. General observations from the study: Roughly five TRBV segments, including TRBV5-6, TRBV5-1 and TRBV20-1, were more frequent in patients than controls.

TCR beta cDNA libraries included unique molecular identifiers. TCRdb reprocessed the PCR reads via MiXCR and lists one record per CDR3 protein. The repertoire has some 800,000 distinct CDR3 sequences, approximately 44% of them found once; the top ten carry roughly 4.4%. For these receptors, no antigen is known. The sequencing sample was made of blood. The receptors were gathered from a girl between 10 and 17 years old with multiple sclerosis.

This chain uses TRBV6-1 with TRBJ1-5; possibly TRBD1 for D (5 bases). Per the germline V gene, CDR1 is MNHNS and CDR2 is SASEGT. V was shortened by 3 bases and J by 5 bases, with 14 bases between the two germline ends. The CDR3 length is 15 residues. CDR3 loop: CASSDDVQGHQPQHF. In DNA form, the CDR3 reads TGTGCCAGCAGTGATGATGTCCAGGGCCATCAGCCCCAGCATTTT.

J is TRBJ1-2 and V is TRBV25-1, with D perhaps matching TRBD1 (5 bases). Per germline, CDR1 MGHDK and CDR2 SYGVNS. With 3 bases removed from V and 2 bases from J, the gap between germline ends came to 10 bases. The length of the CDR3 is 14 residues. The CDR3: CASSDLSGNYGYTF. The CDR3 DNA sequence: TGTGCCAGCAGTGATCTGTCAGGGAACTATGGCTACACCTTC.

J is TRBJ2-1 and V is TRBV29-1; 7 nucleotides agree with TRBD1. J lost 7 bases, V lost 7 bases, and 13 bases had no gene match. This CDR3 comprises 14 residues. From germline, CDR1 is SQVTM and CDR2 ANQGSEA. The CDR3 sequence is CSASHRGAINEQFF. DNA of the CDR3: TGCAGCGCCTCCCACAGGGGCGCGATTAATGAGCAGTTCTTC.

This chain uses TRBV6-5 with TRBJ2-5, with D maybe TRBD2 (6 bases). Trimming cost V 2 bases and J 1 base, with 8 bases left between them. The CDR3 is 14 residues long. Germline CDR1 and CDR2: MNHEY and SVGAGI. The CDR3 protein is CASSYLGLQETQYF. The CDR3 bases are TGTGCCAGCAGTTACCTGGGACTCCAAGAGACCCAGTACTTC.

The chain is built from TRBV6-7 and TRBJ2-7, with D perhaps TRBD1 (5 bases). TRBV6-7 is labeled an ORF, and its function is uncertain. The CDR3 has 16 residues. Trimming took 0 bases from V and 3 from J, leaving 15 bases between them. CDR3 region: CASSYSFWTQYYEQYF. The CDR3, as DNA: TGTGCCAGCAGTTACTCTTTCTGGACACAGTACTACGAGCAGTACTTC.

This clonotype was detected only a few times. V and J are TRBV20-1 and TRBJ2-3, with D possibly being TRBD1 or TRBD2 (6 bases each). Looked up from germline, CDR1 is DFQATT and CDR2 is SNEGSKA (reference sequence). V gave up 0 bases and J gave up 2 bases, with 18 bases separating them. The CDR3 spans 17 residues. The DNA of the CDR3 is TGCAGTGCTAGAGATGGGGGGCTAGTGGGCCCCACAGATACGCAGTATTTT. Protein sequence: CSARDGGLVGPTDTQYF.

This sequence joins TRBV6-5 and TRBJ1-2, with D maybe TRBD1 (5 bases). V was cut by 0 bases and J by 4 bases, with 12 bases left in between. Germline V gene sequence: CDR1 MNHEY, CDR2 SVGAGI. This CDR3 has 15 amino acids. CDR3 loop: CASSYSRQGGYGYTF. The CDR3 coding sequence is TGTGCCAGCAGTTACTCAAGGCAGGGAGGCTATGGCTACACCTTC.

The chain has TRBV6-6 and TRBJ2-3; D unresolved. CDR1 MNHNY and CDR2 SVGAGI come from the germline V gene (reference sequence). The germline V and J ends were trimmed by 2 bases and 1 base, with 7 bases remaining between them. The length of the CDR3 is 14 residues. The CDR3, as DNA: TGTGCCAGCAGTTACCCCCTTGGCACAGATACGCAGTATTTT. It codes for CASSYPLGTDTQYF.

V is TRBV29-1 and J is TRBJ2-5; 7 bases agree with TRBD1. After removal of 6 bases from V and 0 bases from J, the junction contained 13 bases not matched to a gene. The CDR3 spans 16 residues. The germline gives CDR1 SQVTM, CDR2 ANQGSEA. CDR3 coding DNA: TGCAGCGTGCGCGGTGGTAAGGGACAGTACCAAGAGACCCAGTACTTC. Translated: CSVRGGKGQYQETQYF.

This clonotype has only a few counts. The chain recombines TRBV12-3 or TRBV12-4 with TRBJ2-3, with a possible D match to TRBD1 (10 bases). The CDR3 loop spans 16 amino acids. The V end lost 6 bases, the J end lost 3 bases, and 19 bases lay between the germline ends. Written as DNA, the CDR3 is TGTGCCAGCAGGGACAGGGGGAGCGGGAGGACAGATACGCAGTATTTT. It is translated as CASRDRGSGRTDTQYF.

In this sample, this clonotype turned up a few times. V usage is TRBV24-1 and J usage is TRBJ2-1; 9 positions agree with TRBD1. Germline values: CDR1 KGHDR, CDR2 SFDVKD. The V gene end was trimmed by 4 bases and the J gene end by 8 bases; junction bases not matched to a gene: 5. The CDR3 loop spans 14 amino acids. This CDR3 reads CATSDGTGWDEQFF. CDR3 sequence (DNA): TGTGCCACCAGTGACGGGACAGGGTGGGATGAGCAGTTCTTC.

A remark on this clonotype: Relative to the germline gene, one junction end is altered; a read error may explain this. J is TRBJ2-1 and V is TRBV5-1; maybe TRBD2 (5 bases). The germline V gene encodes CDR1 SGHRS and CDR2 YFSETQ. The CDR3 has 13 amino acids. For the CDR3, the DNA is TGCGGCAGCAGCTTAGACTTAGCGAATGAGCAGTTCTTC. This codes for CGSSLDLANEQFF. Filled out from reference TRBV5-1 and TRBJ2-1, the complete variable domain reads KAGVTQTPRYLIKTRGQQVTLSCSPISGHRSVSWYQQTPGQGLQFLFEYFSETQRNKGNFPGRFSGRQFSNSRSEMNVSTLELGDSALYLCGSSLDLANEQFFGPGTRLTVL.

This clonotype has a handful of counts. The V call is TRBV12-3 or TRBV12-4, the J call TRBJ2-7, with 7 bases lining up with TRBD2. V dropped 6 bases and J dropped 7; count of bases not matched to a gene: 12. The CDR3 is made up of 14 amino acids. CDR3 loop: CASRLGGRDGEQYF. CDR3 DNA: TGTGCCAGCAGGTTGGGCGGGAGAGACGGGGAGCAGTACTTC.

The chain has TRBV4-1 and TRBJ2-7; 7 bases map to TRBD2. This CDR3 contains 15 residues. The V segment lost 2 bases and the J segment 3 bases; nucleotides outside the gene matches: 7. Per the germline V gene, CDR1 is MGHRA and CDR2 is YSYEKL. The DNA for the CDR3 is TGCGCCAGCAGCCAATCGAGCGGGGACTTCTACGAGCAGTACTTC. It encodes CASSQSSGDFYEQYF.

The V and J genes are TRBV7-2 and TRBJ1-5; D is possibly TRBD1 (6 bases). Trimming pared 0 bases from V and 2 bases from J, leaving 14 bases between. Looked up from germline, CDR1 is SGHTA and CDR2 is FQGNSA. This CDR3 is 17 amino acids long. The CDR3 region is CASSLATGWVGNQPQHF. The CDR3 region has the DNA TGTGCCAGCAGCTTAGCTACAGGGTGGGTGGGCAATCAGCCCCAGCATTTT.

The chain links TRBV7-2 to TRBJ2-1, with 8 bases aligning to TRBD2. Trimming at V came to 4 bases and at J to 6 bases, leaving 5 bases not matched to a gene. The germline V gene has CDR1 SGHTA and CDR2 FQGNSA. CDR3 length: 14 residues. CDR3 bases: TGTGCCAGCAGCTGGCTTGGGACTAGCAATGAGCAGTTCTTC. Encoded protein: CASSWLGTSNEQFF. The variable domain in full, with the rest retrieved from reference TRBV7-2 and TRBJ2-1, is GAGVSQSPSNKVTEKGKDVELRCDPISGHTALYWYRQSLGQGLEFLIYFQGNSAPDKSGLPSDRFSAERTGGSVSTLTIQRTQQEDSAVYLCASSWLGTSNEQFFGPGTRLTVL.

This clonotype appeared a few times. The chain recombines TRBV27 with TRBJ2-3, with a tentative D call TRBD1 (5 bases). V was clipped by 1 base and J by 4 bases, with 15 bases between them. From germline, CDR1 is MNHEY and CDR2 SMNVEV (reference sequence). This CDR3 is 16 amino acids long. The CDR3 sequence: CASSLFPRVAPDTQYF. The CDR3 DNA follows: TGTGCCAGCAGTTTATTCCCCAGGGTAGCACCAGATACGCAGTATTTT.

Written as DNA, the CDR3 is TGTGCCAGCAGTTCTGGGACCAAGTACCAAGAGACCCAGTACTTC. It codes for CASSSGTKYQETQYF. The chain uses TRBV12-3 or TRBV12-4 and TRBJ2-5; either TRBD1 or TRBD2 may fit D (5 bases each). The CDR3 runs to 15 residues. V was cut by 4 bases and J by 0 bases, with 12 bases left in between.

This chain's CDR3 is CAISESWDPETQYF. In nucleotides, the CDR3 is TGTGCCATCAGTGAGTCTTGGGACCCGGAGACCCAGTACTTC. This chain links TRBV10-3 with TRBJ2-5; tentatively, D is TRBD1 or TRBD2 (5 bases each). CDR1 ENHRY and CDR2 SYGVKD come from the germline V gene. CDR3 size: 14 residues. V was shortened by 0 bases and J by 5 bases, with 10 bases between the two germline ends.

This clonotype has just a few counts. V gene TRBV24-1 combines with J gene TRBJ2-3; 8 nucleotides match TRBD2. J lost 0 bases, V lost 3 bases, and 10 bases had no gene match. The germline V gene has CDR1 KGHDR and CDR2 SFDVKD. The CDR3 contains 18 residues. For the CDR3, the DNA is TGTGCCACCAGTGATCCTAGCGGGCTTGAAGCTAGCACAGATACGCAGTATTTT. Its protein is CATSDPSGLEASTDTQYF.

This clonotype was recorded a few times. V and J are TRBV6-1 and TRBJ2-4, with a possible D match to TRBD2 (5 bases). The germline V gene encodes CDR1 MNHNS and CDR2 SASEGT. CDR3 length: 17 residues. Trimming took 2 bases from V and 1 from J, leaving 15 bases between them. This CDR3 is CASSESGTRRAKNIQYF. In DNA, the CDR3 is TGTGCCAGCAGTGAATCGGGAACTAGGAGGGCCAAAAACATTCAGTACTTC.

The rearrangement uses TRBV7-9 and TRBJ2-7; 9 bases are shared with TRBD2. CDR1 is SEHNR, CDR2 FQNEAQ, per germline (reference sequence). CDR3 length: 15 residues. V lost 3 bases, J lost 0 bases, and 3 bases stayed unmatched. The CDR3 region is CASSLGGRASYEQYF. DNA for the CDR3: TGTGCCAGCAGCTTGGGCGGGAGGGCCTCCTACGAGCAGTACTTC.

This clonotype was counted ten times or more. This chain uses TRBV25-1 with TRBJ1-1; TRBD1 might be the D (6 bases). This CDR3 comprises 11 residues. The V end lost 6 bases, the J end lost 5 bases, and 7 bases lay between the germline ends. Per germline, CDR1 MGHDK and CDR2 SYGVNS. The CDR3 loop is CASRRGTEAFF. The CDR3 DNA reads TGTGCCAGCAGGAGGGGGACTGAAGCTTTCTTT.

This clonotype was found many times. V gene TRBV29-1 combines with J gene TRBJ2-7, with a possible D match to TRBD2 (5 bases). This CDR3 contains 14 residues. V was trimmed by 3 bases and J by 0 bases, leaving 12 bases between them. Germline CDR1 SQVTM, CDR2 ANQGSEA. This CDR3 reads CSVEVPGSSYEQYF. The CDR3 coding sequence is TGCAGCGTTGAGGTGCCGGGAAGCTCCTACGAGCAGTACTTC.

The CDR3 spells CASMWRSGYTF. DNA of the CDR3: TGTGCCAGCATGTGGCGATCCGGCTACACCTTC. The chain combines TRBV6-1 with TRBJ1-2; no definite D call. V lost 7 bases and J 8 bases, leaving 11 bases between the germline ends. The CDR3 totals 11 residues. Germline V gene data show CDR1 as MNHNS and CDR2 as SASEGT.

This clonotype was recorded a few times. The V gene is TRBV20-1, the J gene TRBJ2-7, with D possibly being TRBD2 (6 bases). This CDR3 region has 13 residues. Trimming stripped 5 bases from V and 4 bases from J, with 15 bases between. Germline assignment: CDR1 DFQATT and CDR2 SNEGSKA (reference sequence). CDR3 protein: CSAAGTRGYEQYF. The DNA of the CDR3 is TGCAGTGCTGCCGGGACTCGGGGTTACGAGCAGTACTTC.